Listed below are T cell receptor beta chains from one sample, sequenced in a study of T cell repertoires in cytomegalovirus infection. Each CDR3 protein gets one entry after TCRdb re-called the reads with MiXCR. The table has under 200,000 distinct CDR3 sequences, about a tenth seen once. Sequenced input: PBMCs. The receptors were gathered from a human donor in good health (CMV status not recorded). Some clones in this sample may be carry-over from other donors' samples. CDR3s include the opening cysteine and the closing phenylalanine or tryptophan. Each record gives: clone size, V gene, D gene, CDR3 length, J gene, CDR3 DNA, CDR3 protein. D genes are given only for firm matches. A clone size is listed for some rows: how often the clone was seen (once, few, many), or a class if it is expanded.

size: few
V: TRBV5-5
D: -
length: 13
J: TRBJ1-1
DNA: TGTGCCAGCAGCCAGACCGAACTGATTGAAGCTTTCTTT
CDR3: CASSQTELIEAFF

size: many
V: TRBV7-2
D: TRBD1
length: 15
J: TRBJ2-5
DNA: TGTGCCAGCAGCTTCATGGGACAGGGAGAGGAGACCCAGTACTTC
CDR3: CASSFMGQGEETQYF

size: many
V: TRBV7-2
D: TRBD1
length: 12
J: TRBJ2-5
DNA: TGTGCCAGCAGCCAACAGGGGCAGACCCAGTACTTC
CDR3: CASSQQGQTQYF

size: -
V: TRBV28
D: -
length: 15
J: TRBJ1-6
DNA: TGTGCCAGCAGTTCTCCCGGGTTCATGAATTCACCCCTCCACTTT
CDR3: CASSSPGFMNSPLHF

size: -
V: TRBV12-3/TRBV12-4
D: TRBD2
length: 14
J: TRBJ2-1
DNA: TGTGCCAGCAGTTTTGGGACTACCTACAATGAGCAGTTCTTC
CDR3: CASSFGTTYNEQFF

size: few
V: TRBV4-1
D: TRBD2
length: 16
J: TRBJ2-5
DNA: TGCGCCAGCAGCCAAGTTGGGATAGCGGGAGGGGAGACCCAGTACTTC
CDR3: CASSQVGIAGGETQYF

size: many
V: TRBV4-3
D: -
length: 13
J: TRBJ1-5
DNA: TGCGCCAGCAGCCAATCCAGGTTTCAGCCCCAGCATTTT
CDR3: CASSQSRFQPQHF

size: many
V: TRBV7-3
D: TRBD2
length: 16
J: TRBJ2-1
DNA: TGTGCCAGCAGCCACACCGGGACTAGCGTTTACAATGAGCAGTTCTTC
CDR3: CASSHTGTSVYNEQFF

size: -
V: TRBV6-2/TRBV6-3
D: -
length: 14
J: TRBJ1-1
DNA: TGTGCCAGCAGCCCCTTAGGGGAGAACACTGAAGCTTTCTTT
CDR3: CASSPLGENTEAFF

size: -
V: TRBV7-2
D: -
length: 14
J: TRBJ1-1
DNA: TGTGCCAGCAGCTTAGAGGGGGTCAACACTGACGCTTGCTTT
CDR3: CASSLEGVNTDACF

size: many
V: TRBV20-1
D: -
length: 13
J: TRBJ1-1
DNA: TGCAGTGCTGAGGACATGCCGAACACTGAAGCTTTCTTT
CDR3: CSAEDMPNTEAFF

size: many
V: TRBV19
D: -
length: 13
J: TRBJ1-1
DNA: TGTGCCAGTAGTGTTGGACGGGTTTTTGAAGCTTTCTTT
CDR3: CASSVGRVFEAFF

size: many
V: TRBV7-2
D: TRBD2
length: 17
J: TRBJ2-3
DNA: TGTGCCAGCAGCTTAGAGGGGACTAGCGCTCGCACAGATACGCAGTATTTT
CDR3: CASSLEGTSARTDTQYF

size: many
V: TRBV7-2
D: TRBD2
length: 15
J: TRBJ2-5
DNA: TGTGCCAGCAGCTCAAGCGGGGGGTATGGGGAGACCCAGTACTTC
CDR3: CASSSSGGYGETQYF

size: many
V: TRBV7-2
D: -
length: 14
J: TRBJ1-4
DNA: TGTGCCAGCAGCTTAGGCGGGAATAATGAAAAACTGTTTTTT
CDR3: CASSLGGNNEKLFF

size: few
V: TRBV28
D: TRBD1
length: 14
J: TRBJ2-7
DNA: TGTGCCAGCGCTGGGACAGGGGGTGTGAACGAGCAGTACTTC
CDR3: CASAGTGGVNEQYF

size: -
V: TRBV6-2/TRBV6-3
D: -
length: 14
J: TRBJ2-7
DNA: TGTGCCAGCAGTTACACAGGGAGTAACGACGAGCAGTACTTC
CDR3: CASSYTGSNDEQYF

size: few
V: TRBV28
D: -
length: 14
J: TRBJ2-7
DNA: TGTGCCAGCAGTTTGAGGGCAGGGCCCATGGGGCAGTACTTC
CDR3: CASSLRAGPMGQYF

size: -
V: TRBV5-1
D: -
length: 15
J: TRBJ1-1
DNA: TGCGCCAGCAGCTCCCCTGAGACGGGTGGGACTGAAGCTTTCTTT
CDR3: CASSSPETGGTEAFF

size: many
V: TRBV7-2
D: TRBD2
length: 20
J: TRBJ2-1
DNA: TGTGCCAGCAGCTTAGGTGGTGCACAGAGCGGGGGCCCCAGGTACAATGAGCAGTTCTTC
CDR3: CASSLGGAQSGGPRYNEQFF

size: many
V: TRBV10-3
D: TRBD1
length: 18
J: TRBJ1-2
DNA: TGTGCCATCAGTGAGTCGGATTTCAGGGGGCCTACTAACTATGGCTACACCTTC
CDR3: CAISESDFRGPTNYGYTF

size: many
V: TRBV20-1
D: -
length: 13
J: TRBJ1-2
DNA: TGCAGTGCTAGGGAGGAATCTAACTATGGCTACACCTTC
CDR3: CSAREESNYGYTF

size: many
V: TRBV7-2
D: TRBD2
length: 15
J: TRBJ2-1
DNA: TGTGCCAGCAGCGCGTTAGCGGGCTCCTACAATGAGCAGTTCTTC
CDR3: CASSALAGSYNEQFF

size: many
V: TRBV4-3
D: TRBD1
length: 15
J: TRBJ2-7
DNA: TGCGCCAGCAGCCAAGAATGGGACAGACCCTACGAGCAGTACTTC
CDR3: CASSQEWDRPYEQYF

size: many
V: TRBV6-2/TRBV6-3
D: TRBD2
length: 17
J: TRBJ2-7
DNA: TGTGCCAGCAGTGATGGGCGACTAGCGGGAGGAGAAGACGAGCAGTACTTC
CDR3: CASSDGRLAGGEDEQYF

size: few
V: TRBV18
D: -
length: 13
J: TRBJ2-5
DNA: TGTGCCAGCTCACCACAGGTGGGGGAGACCCAGTACTTC
CDR3: CASSPQVGETQYF

size: few
V: TRBV27
D: -
length: 13
J: TRBJ1-1
DNA: TGTGCCAGCAGTTTGCGGGAGGACACTGAAGCTTTCTTT
CDR3: CASSLREDTEAFF

size: few
V: TRBV29-1
D: -
length: 12
J: TRBJ1-4
DNA: TGCAGCGTTGAAGATACCCTTGAAAAACTGTTTTTT
CDR3: CSVEDTLEKLFF

size: many
V: TRBV7-6
D: TRBD2
length: 14
J: TRBJ2-5
DNA: TGTGCCAGCAGCTTGACTAGCAACCAAGAGACCCAGTACTTC
CDR3: CASSLTSNQETQYF

size: many
V: TRBV7-2
D: -
length: 16
J: TRBJ1-6
DNA: TGTGCCAGCAGCCGCTACTCGACAGGATTCGATTCACCCCTCCACTTT
CDR3: CASSRYSTGFDSPLHF

size: many
V: TRBV11-2
D: -
length: 13
J: TRBJ2-7
DNA: TGTGCCAGCAGCTTGAGGGGCTCGGTGGAGCAGTACTTC
CDR3: CASSLRGSVEQYF

size: many
V: TRBV14
D: -
length: 13
J: TRBJ1-2
DNA: TGTGCCAGCAGCCAAGACGACAGCTATGGCTACACCTTC
CDR3: CASSQDDSYGYTF

size: few
V: TRBV6-2/TRBV6-3
D: TRBD1
length: 15
J: TRBJ2-4
DNA: TGTGCCAGCAGTCCCGGGACAGGCCGCAAAAACATTCAGTACTTC
CDR3: CASSPGTGRKNIQYF

size: many
V: TRBV7-2
D: -
length: 17
J: TRBJ2-7
DNA: TGTGCCAGCAGCTTAGCAGTGAGTGGGGGCGGTACCTACGAGCAGTACTTC
CDR3: CASSLAVSGGGTYEQYF

size: many
V: TRBV28
D: -
length: 13
J: TRBJ1-1
DNA: TGTGCCAGCAGAGCAGGGTACGGCACTGAAGCTTTCTTT
CDR3: CASRAGYGTEAFF

size: few
V: TRBV19
D: TRBD2
length: 13
J: TRBJ2-1
DNA: TGTGCCAGCCAGCGGGGGAGATACAATGAGCAGTTCTTC
CDR3: CASQRGRYNEQFF

size: few
V: TRBV7-9
D: TRBD1
length: 14
J: TRBJ1-2
DNA: TGTGCCAGCAGCCCAGAACAGGGGCAGAGGGGCTACACCTTC
CDR3: CASSPEQGQRGYTF

size: few
V: TRBV19
D: -
length: 17
J: TRBJ1-6
DNA: TGTGCCAGTAGTATGAGGACGGAAATCTCCTATAATTCACCCCTCCACTTT
CDR3: CASSMRTEISYNSPLHF

size: many
V: TRBV7-2
D: -
length: 14
J: TRBJ2-1
DNA: TGTGCCAGCAGCTTAGTCCCTCTATTGAATGAGCAGTTCTTC
CDR3: CASSLVPLLNEQFF

size: -
V: TRBV7-3
D: -
length: 16
J: TRBJ2-5
DNA: TGTGCCAGCAGCCCGTCGCTGGATAGCGGAAAAGAGACCCAGTACTTC
CDR3: CASSPSLDSGKETQYF